This T cell receptor (beta chain) was sequenced in a study of T-cell memory formation after mild COVID-19. The study, taken as a whole, reports: From day 15 to 85, contracting clones were balanced between CD4 and CD8, whereas later expanders leaned toward CD4+. In second-wave clones peaking day 37, SARS-CoV-2 specificity remained unconfirmed. Prior to infection, memory already included some responding clones, suggesting cross-reactive memory joined.

The TCR alpha and TCR beta cDNA libraries, bearing sample barcodes and UMIs, were generated by 5'RACE using constant-segment primers. One entry per CDR3 protein results from TCRdb running MiXCR on the 5' RACE reads. The profile shows 150,000 or so distinct CDR3 sequences, about a third of them singletons. This clonotype was observed a handful of times. Its antigen is still unknown. In germline, CDR1 is SEHNR, CDR2 FQNEAQ (reference sequence). The CDR3 loop spans 15 amino acids. Trimming removed 1 base from V and 3 bases from J, with 12 bases in between. This TCR was recovered from an adult woman who had mild COVID-19 (a few samples of this study predate the infection). Cell type and time point are not known. Sequencing used PBMCs or a T cell subset sorted from them (not recorded which). The V call is TRBV7-9, the J call TRBJ2-5, with D tentatively TRBD1 (6 bases). The CDR3 loop is CASSLDLGAEETQYF. CDR3 sequence (DNA): TGTGCCAGCAGCTTAGACTTGGGGGCAGAAGAGACCCAGTACTTC.